These 18 T cell receptor beta chains came from one sample sequenced in a study of cytomegalovirus exposure and HLA in healthy donors. With 60 Vbeta and 13 Jbeta primers, the PCR was carried out. Sequenced by immunoSEQ multiplex PCR; TCRdb stores in-frame clones only, minus some. The sample includes about 110,000 clones, under 80% of them seen just once. The sequencing input was PBMCs. The receptors were gathered from a woman aged 50 to 65 in good health and CMV-seropositive.

This rearrangement joins TRBV5-1 to TRBJ1-3, with D perhaps TRBD1 (6 bases). The germline V gene has CDR1 SGHRS and CDR2 YFSETQ. Trimming left V 5 bases short and J 2 bases short, with 8 bases between. The CDR3 loop spans 13 amino acids. The CDR3 spells CASRWGPGNTIYF. The CDR3 nucleotides read TGCGCCAGCAGGTGGGGGCCTGGAAACACCATATATTTT.

Only one count was recorded for this clone. This CDR3 is CASSPAGVSKNIQYF. The CDR3 DNA reads as TGTGCCAGCAGTCCAGCGGGAGTATCCAAAAACATTCAGTACTTC. The V and J genes are TRBV6-5 and TRBJ2-4, with 8 bases lining up with TRBD2. V gave up 5 bases and J gave up 2 bases; unmatched junction bases: 5. CDR1 and CDR2 (germline): MNHEY, SVGAGI. The CDR3 runs 15 residues.

This clone was observed a handful of times. V usage is TRBV5-4 and J usage is TRBJ1-2; tentatively, D is TRBD1 (5 bases). CDR3 length: 13 residues. The V and J ends lost 5 bases and 8 bases respectively, with 16 bases between them. Germline V gene lookup returns CDR1 SGHNT and CDR2 YYREEE (reference sequence). For the CDR3, the DNA is TGTGCCAGCAGTGTTACCAGGGAAGGCGGCTACACCTTC. Its translation is CASSVTREGGYTF.

The chain combines TRBV6-1 with TRBJ1-1; possible D gene TRBD1, 6 bases. The CDR3 runs 11 residues. V lost 4 bases and J 9 bases, leaving 9 bases between the germline ends. Germline V gene lookup returns CDR1 MNHNS and CDR2 SASEGT. The CDR3 bases are TGTGCCAGCAGTGGAGACAGGAAAGCTTTCTTT. This gives the protein CASSGDRKAFF.

The chain links TRBV27 to TRBJ2-2, with D maybe TRBD2 (7 bases). CDR3 length: 15 residues. Per the germline V gene, CDR1 is MNHEY and CDR2 is SMNVEV (reference sequence). V lost 3 bases and J lost 1, with 9 bases in between. CDR3: CASSLRGGNTGELFF. For the CDR3, the DNA is TGTGCCAGCAGTTTGAGGGGGGGGAACACCGGGGAGCTGTTTTTT.

The chain uses TRBV7-3 and TRBJ2-5; no firm D call. The assigned J gene may be wrong: the sequence end matches TRBJ2-7 better. Per germline, CDR1 SGHTA and CDR2 FQGTGA. The CDR3 is 13 residues long. The CDR3 DNA reads TGTGCCAGCAGCTTAACGAACAGCTACGAGCAGTACTTC. Amino acid sequence: CASSLTNSYEQYF.

The chain carries TRBV11-2 and TRBJ2-1; weak D call: TRBD2 (5 bases). Trimming removed 3 bases at V and 5 bases at J, with 11 bases between. This CDR3 contains 14 residues. Germline V gene data show CDR1 as SGHAT and CDR2 as FQNNGV. DNA of the CDR3: TGTGCCAGCAGCTTGGCGAGGAGGAACAATGAGCAGTTCTTC. Its translation is CASSLARRNNEQFF.

This chain connects TRBV4-1 to TRBJ2-7, with TRBD1 matching over 7 bases. The CDR3 covers 17 residues. Germline assignment: CDR1 MGHRA and CDR2 YSYEKL. With 4 bases clipped from V and 2 bases from J, the junction kept 14 bases outside the gene matches. The CDR3 protein is CASSPIGGQVHTYEQYF. CDR3 bases: TGCGCCAGCAGCCCGATCGGAGGACAGGTTCACACCTACGAGCAGTACTTC.

The V gene is TRBV5-1, the J gene TRBJ2-5, with 14 nucleotides matching TRBD2. CDR1 SGHRS and CDR2 YFSETQ come from the germline V gene. This CDR3 region has 17 residues. The trim removed 0 bases at V and 2 bases at J, leaving 3 bases unmatched. Here the CDR3 reads CASSLGLAGGWQETQYF. CDR3 in DNA: TGCGCCAGCAGCTTGGGACTAGCGGGGGGGTGGCAAGAGACCCAGTACTTC.

This clone was counted only a few times. The rearrangement uses TRBV7-2 and TRBJ2-1; D is possibly TRBD1 (5 bases). The germline V and J ends were trimmed by 0 bases and 7 bases, with 10 bases remaining between them. Germline V gene sequence: CDR1 SGHTA, CDR2 FQGNSA. The CDR3 length is 14 residues. The CDR3 DNA follows: TGTGCCAGCAGCTTAGCGGTCAGGGCGAATGAGCAGTTCTTC. Translating gives CASSLAVRANEQFF.

This clone was recorded only once. V usage is TRBV2 and J usage is TRBJ1-6; D not certain. This CDR3 has 14 residues. CDR1 is SNHLY, CDR2 FYNNEI, per germline. Trimming stripped 7 bases from V and 7 bases from J, with 14 bases between. CDR3 residues: CASNLEGGNSPLHF. In DNA form, the CDR3 reads TGTGCCAGCAACCTCGAGGGAGGAAATTCACCCCTCCACTTT.

The chain recombines TRBV6-5 with TRBJ2-7; D perhaps matches TRBD2 (6 bases). The V gene lost 0 bases and the J gene lost 2 bases, with 14 bases spanning the gap. Germline lookup yields CDR1 MNHEY and CDR2 SVGAGI. CDR3 length: 16 residues. The CDR3 nucleotides are TGTGCCAGCAGTTACTCGATGGCTAGCGCCGCCTACGAGCAGTACTTC. Translating it yields CASSYSMASAAYEQYF.

J is TRBJ1-2 and V is TRBV4-1; no clear D gene. The CDR3 totals 16 residues. The V and J ends lost 1 base and 3 bases respectively, with 15 bases between them. Germline V CDR1 and CDR2: MGHRA, YSYEKL. CDR3: CASSQVEVGGHYGYTF. Here the CDR3 DNA reads TGCGCCAGCAGCCAAGTAGAGGTTGGAGGTCACTATGGCTACACCTTC.

This rearrangement joins TRBV9 to TRBJ1-1; D remains ambiguous. CDR3 length: 13 amino acids. CDR1 SGDLS and CDR2 YYNGEE come from the germline V gene. V lost 4 bases, J lost 0 bases, and 7 bases lay in between. This CDR3 is CASSPTLNTEAFF. In nucleotides, the CDR3 is TGTGCCAGCAGCCCGACTCTGAACACTGAAGCTTTCTTT.

The chain couples TRBV29-1 to TRBJ2-3, with 9 bases that match TRBD1. The V gene's germline CDR1 is SQVTM and CDR2 ANQGSEA. V was pared by 4 bases and J by 3 bases, with 14 bases of the junction left unmatched. This CDR3 is 17 amino acids long. The CDR3 DNA follows: TGCAGCGTTGCCGCTCCGGACCGGGACAGGGAAACAGATACGCAGTATTTT. Amino acids: CSVAAPDRDRETDTQYF.

The chain is built from TRBV7-9 and TRBJ2-7; D is uncertain. Germline V gene lookup returns CDR1 SEHNR and CDR2 FQNEAQ (reference sequence). The CDR3 is made up of 13 amino acids. Deletions cut 4 bases from V and 2 bases from J, with 9 bases between. DNA of the CDR3: TGTGCCAGCAGCTCCTTACAGACCTACGAGCAGTACTTC. Translating it yields CASSSLQTYEQYF. The variable domain in full, completed from reference TRBV7-9 and TRBJ2-7, reads DTGVSQNPRHKITKRGQNVTFRCDPISEHNRLYWYRQTLGQGPEFLTYFQNEAQLEKSRLLSDRFSAERPKGSFSTLEIQRTEQGDSAMYLCASSSLQTYEQYFGPGTRLTVT.

The V gene is TRBV29-1, the J gene TRBJ1-3; no clear D gene. With 5 bases removed from V and 3 bases from J, the gap between germline ends came to 5 bases. The germline gives CDR1 SQVTM, CDR2 ANQGSEA. This CDR3 is built from 11 residues. In DNA form, the CDR3 reads TGCAGCGTTCGCTATGGAAACACCATATATTTT. This sequence encodes CSVRYGNTIYF.

This clone showed up just once. CDR3 nucleotides: TGTGCCAGCAGCGTAGTTCCAGGGGGCGCGGGTGGCTACACCTTC. Translated: CASSVVPGGAGGYTF. The chain links TRBV9 to TRBJ1-2; 8 bases fit TRBD1. The germline V gene has CDR1 SGDLS and CDR2 YYNGEE. The CDR3 length is 15 residues. V lost 0 bases and J lost 7; bases outside the gene matches: 8. Drawing the rest from reference TRBV9 and TRBJ1-2, the complete variable domain is DSGVTQTPKHLITATGQRVTLRCSPRSGDLSVYWYQQSLDQGLQFLIQYYNGEERAKGNILERFSAQQFPDLHSELNLSSLELGDSALYFCASSVVPGGAGGYTFGSGTRLTVV.